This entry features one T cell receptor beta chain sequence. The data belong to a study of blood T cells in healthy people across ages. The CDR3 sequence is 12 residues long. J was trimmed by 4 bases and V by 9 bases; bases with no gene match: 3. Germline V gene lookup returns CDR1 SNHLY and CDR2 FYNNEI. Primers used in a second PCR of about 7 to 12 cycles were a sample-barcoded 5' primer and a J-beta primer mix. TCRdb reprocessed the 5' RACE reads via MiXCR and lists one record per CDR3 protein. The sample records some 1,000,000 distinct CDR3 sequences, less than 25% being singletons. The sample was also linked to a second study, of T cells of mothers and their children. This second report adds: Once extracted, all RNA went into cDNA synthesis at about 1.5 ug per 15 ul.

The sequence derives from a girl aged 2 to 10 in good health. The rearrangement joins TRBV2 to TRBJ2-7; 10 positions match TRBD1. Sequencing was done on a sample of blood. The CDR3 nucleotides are TGTGCCAGTTGGACAGGGGGGTACGAGCAGTACTTC. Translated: CASWTGGYEQYF.